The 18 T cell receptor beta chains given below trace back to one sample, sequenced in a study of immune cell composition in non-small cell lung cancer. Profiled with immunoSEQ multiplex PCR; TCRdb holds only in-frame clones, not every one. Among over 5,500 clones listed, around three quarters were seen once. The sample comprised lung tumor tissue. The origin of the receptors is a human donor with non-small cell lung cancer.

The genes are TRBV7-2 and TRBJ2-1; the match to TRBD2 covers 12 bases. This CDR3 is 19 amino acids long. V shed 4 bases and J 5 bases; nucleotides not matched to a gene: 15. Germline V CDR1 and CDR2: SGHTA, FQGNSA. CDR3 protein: CASSSLGLAGLHGDNEQFF. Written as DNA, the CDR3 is TGTGCCAGCAGCTCCCTCGGACTAGCGGGGTTACACGGGGACAATGAGCAGTTCTTC.

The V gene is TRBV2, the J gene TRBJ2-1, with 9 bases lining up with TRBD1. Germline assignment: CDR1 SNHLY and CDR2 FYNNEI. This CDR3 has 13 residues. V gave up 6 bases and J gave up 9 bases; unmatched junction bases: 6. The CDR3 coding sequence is TGTGCCAGCAGCTCGGACAGGGGAGGTGAGCAGTTCTTC. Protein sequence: CASSSDRGGEQFF.

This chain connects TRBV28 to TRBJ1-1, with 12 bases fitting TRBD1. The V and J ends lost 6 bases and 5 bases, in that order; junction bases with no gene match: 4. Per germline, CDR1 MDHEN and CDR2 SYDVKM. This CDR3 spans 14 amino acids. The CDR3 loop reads CASRWDRGPTEAFF. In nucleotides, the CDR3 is TGTGCCAGCAGATGGGACAGGGGGCCAACTGAAGCTTTCTTT.

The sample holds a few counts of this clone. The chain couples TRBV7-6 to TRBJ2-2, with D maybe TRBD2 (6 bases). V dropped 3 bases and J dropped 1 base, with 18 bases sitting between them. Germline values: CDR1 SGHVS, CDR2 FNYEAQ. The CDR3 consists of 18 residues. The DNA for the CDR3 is TGTGCCAGCAGCTTTGAGTCCCCGCGGCGGGGGAACACCGGGGAGCTGTTTTTT. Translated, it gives CASSFESPRRGNTGELFF.

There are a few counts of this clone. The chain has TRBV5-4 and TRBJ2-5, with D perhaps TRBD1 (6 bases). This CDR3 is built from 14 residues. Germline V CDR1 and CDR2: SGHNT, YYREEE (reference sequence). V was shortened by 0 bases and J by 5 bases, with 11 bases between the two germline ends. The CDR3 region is CASSLGGGVETQYF. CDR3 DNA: TGTGCCAGCAGCTTGGGTGGGGGCGTTGAGACCCAGTACTTC.

DNA of the CDR3: TGCGCCAGCAGCCAAGCAGGAGGTTGGGGTGAAAAACTGTTTTTT. This translates into CASSQAGGWGEKLFF. This sequence joins TRBV4-1 and TRBJ1-4; D gene unclear. CDR1 is MGHRA and CDR2 is YSYEKL in the germline V gene. The V and J ends lost 1 base and 7 bases respectively, with 13 bases between them. The CDR3 is made up of 15 amino acids.

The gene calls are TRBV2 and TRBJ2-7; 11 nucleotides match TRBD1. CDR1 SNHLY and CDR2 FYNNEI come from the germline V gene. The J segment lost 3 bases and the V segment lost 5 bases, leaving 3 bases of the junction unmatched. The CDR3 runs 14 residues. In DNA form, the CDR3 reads TGTGCCAGCAGTTGGACAGGGGGCGGCTACGAGCAGTACTTC. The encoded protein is CASSWTGGGYEQYF.

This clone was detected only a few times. CDR3 DNA: TGTGCCAGCAGCCAAGTTACGGGGGGGACCGGGGAGCTGTTTTTT. Translating gives CASSQVTGGTGELFF. The chain uses TRBV4-2 and TRBJ2-2; TRBD2 agrees at 8 bases. Trimming removed 1 base from V and 5 bases from J; junction bases left unmatched: 3. The CDR3 is made up of 15 amino acids. Germline assignment: CDR1 LGHNA and CDR2 YNFKEQ.

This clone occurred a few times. CDR3 nucleotide sequence: TGTGCCAGTAGTATGGACGGGACTAGCGGGAGGATAGCATTTAAGAGCTCCTACAATGAGCAGTTCTTC. Protein sequence: CASSMDGTSGRIAFKSSYNEQFF. V is TRBV19 and J is TRBJ2-1, with 15 bases identical to TRBD2. V shed 3 bases, J shed 0 bases, and the junction held 18 bases outside the gene matches. Germline V lookup: CDR1 LNHDA, CDR2 SQIVND (reference sequence). The length of the CDR3 is 23 residues.

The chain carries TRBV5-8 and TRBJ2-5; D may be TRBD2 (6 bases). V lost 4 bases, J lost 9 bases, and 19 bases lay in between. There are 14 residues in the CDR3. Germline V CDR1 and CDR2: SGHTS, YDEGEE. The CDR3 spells CASSPGLRWGSQYF. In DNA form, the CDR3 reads TGTGCCAGCAGCCCGGGACTCCGTTGGGGGTCCCAGTACTTC.

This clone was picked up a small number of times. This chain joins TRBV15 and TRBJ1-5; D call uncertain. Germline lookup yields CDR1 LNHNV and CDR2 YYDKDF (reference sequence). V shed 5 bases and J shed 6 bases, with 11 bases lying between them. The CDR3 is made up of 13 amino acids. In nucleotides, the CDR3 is TGTGCCACCAGCTCCAGAACTAGTCAGCCCCAGCATTTT. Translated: CATSSRTSQPQHF.

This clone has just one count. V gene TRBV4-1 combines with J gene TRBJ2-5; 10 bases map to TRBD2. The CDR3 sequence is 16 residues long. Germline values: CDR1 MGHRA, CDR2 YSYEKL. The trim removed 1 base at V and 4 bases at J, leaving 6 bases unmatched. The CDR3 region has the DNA TGCGCCAGCAGCCAAGGCAGCGGGGGGGCGGGAGAGACCCAGTACTTC. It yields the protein CASSQGSGGAGETQYF.

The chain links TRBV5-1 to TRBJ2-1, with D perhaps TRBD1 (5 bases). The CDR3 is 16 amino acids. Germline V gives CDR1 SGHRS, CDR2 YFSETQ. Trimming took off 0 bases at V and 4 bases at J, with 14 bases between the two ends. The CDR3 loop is CASSLAAGWVYNEQFF. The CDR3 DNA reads TGCGCCAGCAGCTTGGCGGCAGGGTGGGTGTACAATGAGCAGTTCTTC.

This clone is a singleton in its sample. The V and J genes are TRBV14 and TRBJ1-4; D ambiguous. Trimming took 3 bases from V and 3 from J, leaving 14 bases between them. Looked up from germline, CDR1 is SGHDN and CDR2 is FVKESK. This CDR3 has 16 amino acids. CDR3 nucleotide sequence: TGTGCCAGCAGCCATTCTGCAGGTAACCCTAATGAAAAACTGTTTTTT. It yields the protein CASSHSAGNPNEKLFF. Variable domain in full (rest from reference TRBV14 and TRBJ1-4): EAGVTQFPSHSVIEKGQTVTLRCDPISGHDNLYWYRRVMGKEIKFLLHFVKESKQDESGMPNNRFLAERTGGTYSTLKVQPAELEDSGVYFCASSHSAGNPNEKLFFGSGTQLSVL.

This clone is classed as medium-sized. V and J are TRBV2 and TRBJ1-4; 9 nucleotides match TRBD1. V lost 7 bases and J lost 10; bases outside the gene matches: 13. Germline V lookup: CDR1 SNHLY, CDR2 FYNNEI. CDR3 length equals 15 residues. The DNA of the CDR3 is TGTGCCAGCAACCTACGGGGGACAGGGATCGGAAAACTGTTTTTT. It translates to CASNLRGTGIGKLFF.

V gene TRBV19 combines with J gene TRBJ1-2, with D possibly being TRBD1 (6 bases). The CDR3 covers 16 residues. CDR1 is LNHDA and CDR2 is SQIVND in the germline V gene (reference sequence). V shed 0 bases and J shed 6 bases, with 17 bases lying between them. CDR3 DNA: TGTGCCAGTAGTATAGATGGGACAAGTCTGGGAGATGGCTACACCTTC. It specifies CASSIDGTSLGDGYTF.

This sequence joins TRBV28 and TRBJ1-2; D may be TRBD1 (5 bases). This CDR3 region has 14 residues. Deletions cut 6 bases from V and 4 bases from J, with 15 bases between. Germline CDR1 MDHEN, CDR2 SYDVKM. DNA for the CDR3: TGTGCCAGCAGACCCGGACAAGCCCTCTATGGCTACACCTTC. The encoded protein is CASRPGQALYGYTF.

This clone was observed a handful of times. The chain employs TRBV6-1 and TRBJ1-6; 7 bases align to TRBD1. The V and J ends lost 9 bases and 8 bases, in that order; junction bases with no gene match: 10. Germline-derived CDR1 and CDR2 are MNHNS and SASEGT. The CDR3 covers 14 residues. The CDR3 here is CASTQGNQYSPLHF. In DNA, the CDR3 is TGTGCCAGTACACAGGGGAATCAGTATTCACCCCTCCACTTT.